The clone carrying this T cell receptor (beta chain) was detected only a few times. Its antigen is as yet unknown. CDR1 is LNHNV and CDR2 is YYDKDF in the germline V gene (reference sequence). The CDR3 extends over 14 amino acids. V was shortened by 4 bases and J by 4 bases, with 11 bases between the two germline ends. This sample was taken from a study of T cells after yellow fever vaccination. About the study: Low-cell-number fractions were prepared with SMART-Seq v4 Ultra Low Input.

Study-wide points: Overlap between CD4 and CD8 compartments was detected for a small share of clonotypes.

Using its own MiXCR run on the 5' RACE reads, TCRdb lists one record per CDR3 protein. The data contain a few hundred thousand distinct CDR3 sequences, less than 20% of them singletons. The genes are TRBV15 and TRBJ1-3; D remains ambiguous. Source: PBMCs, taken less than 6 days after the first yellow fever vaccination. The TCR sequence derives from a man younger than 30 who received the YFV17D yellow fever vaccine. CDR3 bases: TGTGCCACCAGCAAGTTTAGGAACGGAAACACCATATATTTT. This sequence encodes CATSKFRNGNTIYF.